The 24 T cell receptor beta chains given below trace back to one sample, sequenced in a study of cytomegalovirus exposure and HLA in healthy donors. It was with 60 Vbeta and 13 Jbeta primers that the PCR ran. The protocol was immunoSEQ multiplex PCR, while the TCRdb copy is restricted to in-frame clones and leaves out a portion. The sample carries fewer than 200,000 clones, over 60% recorded once. Input material: PBMCs. The receptor set was obtained from a man aged 35 to 55 in good health and CMV-seropositive.

In DNA form, the CDR3 reads TGTGCCAGCAGCGTCCAAGGGGACTTTCAGGCGGCCCAGTACTTC. Its protein is CASSVQGDFQAAQYF. The chain has TRBV5-4 and TRBJ2-5; possibly TRBD2 for D (6 bases). V lost 4 bases to trimming and J lost 9 bases, with 22 bases between them. CDR3 length: 15 residues. Germline V gene data show CDR1 as SGHNT and CDR2 as YYREEE (reference sequence).

The chain has TRBV6-1 and TRBJ2-2; no definite D call. The V gene lost 4 bases and the J gene lost 2 bases, with 8 bases spanning the gap. Germline V gives CDR1 MNHNS, CDR2 SASEGT. The CDR3 has 14 residues. As DNA, the CDR3 is TGTGCCAGCAGTGCCCGGGTCAACACCGGGGAGCTGTTTTTT. It codes for CASSARVNTGELFF.

The V gene is TRBV19, the J gene TRBJ1-2; tentative D call: TRBD1 (5 bases). Germline CDR1 LNHDA, CDR2 SQIVND (reference sequence). Trimming shortened V by 3 bases and J by 7 bases, and 12 bases separated the two germline ends. The CDR3 sequence is 13 residues long. As DNA, the CDR3 is TGTGCCAGTAGTATCCAATTCGGGGGTGGCTACACCTTC. It specifies CASSIQFGGGYTF.

This clone has only a few counts. The rearrangement joins TRBV6-1 to TRBJ2-3, with D uncertain. Trimming stripped 3 bases from V and 0 bases from J, with 4 bases between. Germline CDR1 MNHNS, CDR2 SASEGT. CDR3 size: 13 residues. This chain's CDR3 is CASSDYSTDTQYF. The CDR3 nucleotides are TGTGCCAGCAGTGATTATAGCACAGATACGCAGTATTTT.

This chain connects TRBV6-5 to TRBJ1-2, with TRBD1 as a possible D gene (6 bases). Germline V CDR1 and CDR2: MNHEY, SVGAGI. The CDR3 consists of 15 residues. Trimming removed 7 bases from V and 5 bases from J, with 20 bases in between. In nucleotides, the CDR3 is TGTGCCAGCATTACGAGTCAGGGGAGTTGGTATGGCTACACCTTC. It is translated as CASITSQGSWYGYTF.

This rearrangement joins TRBV19 to TRBJ2-3; D possibly corresponds to TRBD1 (5 bases). Germline loops: CDR1 LNHDA, CDR2 SQIVND (reference sequence). The V gene lost 6 bases and the J gene lost 5 bases, with 12 bases spanning the gap. CDR3 length: 13 residues. Written as DNA, the CDR3 is TGTGCCAGTAGCAGGGCCCGTCTAGATACGCAGTATTTT. It codes for CASSRARLDTQYF.

A remark on this clone: The sample holds other DNA sequences that translate to the same CDR3. The CDR3 DNA reads TGTGCCAGCAGTCCGGACAGGAGCTATGGCTACACCTTC. It yields the protein CASSPDRSYGYTF. The chain joins TRBV5-4 to TRBJ1-2, with TRBD1 matching 7 bases. With 5 bases clipped from V and 4 bases from J, the junction kept 5 bases outside the gene matches. The V gene's germline CDR1 is SGHNT and CDR2 YYREEE (reference sequence). This CDR3 comprises 13 residues.

The chain is built from TRBV19 and TRBJ2-1, with a possible D match to TRBD2 (6 bases). Trimming pared 4 bases from V and 8 bases from J, leaving 18 bases between. CDR3 length equals 15 residues. Germline V gene sequence: CDR1 LNHDA, CDR2 SQIVND (reference sequence). CDR3: CASSTRRVAQDEQFF. CDR3 in DNA: TGTGCCAGTAGTACCCGGAGGGTGGCGCAGGATGAGCAGTTCTTC.

This chain links TRBV27 with TRBJ2-7, with D possibly matching TRBD2 (6 bases). CDR1 MNHEY and CDR2 SMNVEV come from the germline V gene (reference sequence). The CDR3 sequence is 13 residues long. Between the trimmed V and J ends, which lost 4 bases and 3 bases, there was a span of 10 bases. CDR3 coding DNA: TGTGCCAGCAGTTCCGGGACTGACTACGAGCAGTACTTC. It specifies CASSSGTDYEQYF.

The rearrangement links TRBV6-1 to TRBJ2-5; weak D call: TRBD1 (5 bases). This CDR3 has 15 residues. Germline V gives CDR1 MNHNS, CDR2 SASEGT. V was shortened by 8 bases and J by 5 bases, with 21 bases between the two germline ends. The CDR3 DNA reads TGTGCCAGCGGAGATATTCAGGGTTCTGGGGAGACCCAGTACTTC. Protein: CASGDIQGSGETQYF.

V is TRBV10-2 and J is TRBJ2-5; a possible D gene is TRBD1 (6 bases). V lost 4 bases and J 5 bases, leaving 14 bases between the germline ends. This CDR3 is 14 amino acids long. CDR1 and CDR2 from the germline V gene are WSHSY and SAAADI. The CDR3 region has the DNA TGCGCCAGCAGTGCGAGCAACAGGGAGGAGACCCAGTACTTC. Protein product: CASSASNREETQYF.

This sequence joins TRBV18 and TRBJ1-3, with TRBD1 matching 8 bases. The germline CDR1 and CDR2 sequences are KGHSH and LQKENI. The length of the CDR3 is 14 residues. After removal of 4 bases from V and 4 bases from J, the junction contained 3 bases not matched to a gene. The CDR3 loop is CASSRTGLGNTIYF. The DNA of the CDR3 is TGTGCCAGCTCACGGACAGGGCTGGGAAACACCATATATTTT. The entire variable domain, with the rest obtained from reference TRBV18 and TRBJ1-3, is as follows: NAGVMQNPRHLVRRRGQEARLRCSPMKGHSHVYWYRQLPEEGLKFMVYLQKENIIDESGMPKERFSAEFPKEGPSILRIQQVVRGDSAAYFCASSRTGLGNTIYFGEGSWLTVV.

A word on this clone: A junction end diverges from the germline sequence, so it may reflect a read error. The chain carries TRBV7-9 and TRBJ2-3; 11 bases line up with TRBD1. The germline V gene has CDR1 SEHNR and CDR2 FQNEAQ (reference sequence). The CDR3 is made up of 17 amino acids. The CDR3 nucleotides are TGTTCCAGCAGATCGGACAGGGGGCTTGTGGGCACAGATACGCAGTATTTT. It codes for CSSRSDRGLVGTDTQYF.

This chain connects TRBV18 to TRBJ1-1; no firm D call. Trimming left V 2 bases short and J 7 bases short, with 5 bases between. This CDR3 has 11 residues. Germline V gives CDR1 KGHSH, CDR2 LQKENI. The CDR3 region has the DNA TGTGCCAGCTCACCAGGCCGTGAAGCTTTCTTT. This gives the protein CASSPGREAFF.

This rearrangement joins TRBV5-5 to TRBJ1-2; 10 bases are shared with TRBD1. CDR3 size: 16 residues. From germline, CDR1 is SGHKS and CDR2 YYEKEE (reference sequence). The V and J ends lost 0 bases and 3 bases, in that order; junction bases with no gene match: 5. CDR3 region: CASSLGPGTGDYGYTF. CDR3 DNA sequence: TGTGCCAGCAGCTTGGGACCCGGGACAGGGGACTATGGCTACACCTTC.

The chain uses TRBV7-2 and TRBJ2-3, with D hard to call. Germline CDR1 and CDR2: SGHTA and FQGNSA. The CDR3 extends over 12 amino acids. V gave up 3 bases and J gave up 5 bases, with 6 bases separating them. CDR3 DNA sequence: TGTGCCAGCAGCTTTCGGAGAGATACGCAGTATTTT. Translation: CASSFRRDTQYF.

The CDR3: CASSEGRGNQPQHF. DNA for the CDR3: TGTGCCAGCAGTGAAGGGAGGGGAAATCAGCCCCAGCATTTT. The chain is built from TRBV2 and TRBJ1-5, with D possibly matching TRBD1 (5 bases). Trimming removed 1 base from V and 4 bases from J, with 8 bases in between. Germline lookup yields CDR1 SNHLY and CDR2 FYNNEI. The CDR3 runs to 14 residues.

J is TRBJ1-2 and V is TRBV5-1; D gene unclear. The V end lost 2 bases, the J end lost 3 bases, and 11 bases lay between the germline ends. There are 14 residues in the CDR3. Germline V gives CDR1 SGHRS, CDR2 YFSETQ. CDR3 DNA sequence: TGCGCCAGCAGCTTACGATCGGGAGACTATGGCTACACCTTC. This codes for CASSLRSGDYGYTF.

This chain joins TRBV10-1 and TRBJ2-2; D unresolved. This CDR3 contains 12 residues. The germline V gene has CDR1 WNHNN and CDR2 SYGVQD (reference sequence). DNA for the CDR3: TGCGCTGTTGCAGGGAACACCGGGGAGCTGTTTTTT. Translation: CAVAGNTGELFF.

The chain combines TRBV5-1 with TRBJ1-5; D call uncertain. Trimming stripped 0 bases from V and 0 bases from J, with 7 bases between. CDR3 length: 15 residues. CDR1 and CDR2 from the germline V gene are SGHRS and YFSETQ. CDR3 loop: CASSLDGNSNQPQHF. DNA of the CDR3: TGCGCCAGCAGCTTGGACGGGAATAGCAATCAGCCCCAGCATTTT.

This rearrangement joins TRBV5-1 to TRBJ2-2, with 8 bases aligning to TRBD2. There are 15 residues in the CDR3. The V gene end was trimmed by 4 bases and the J gene end by 3 bases; junction bases not matched to a gene: 5. Germline V gives CDR1 SGHRS, CDR2 YFSETQ. CDR3 in DNA: TGCGCCAGCAGCACAGGGACTAGTTACACCGGGGAGCTGTTTTTT. Translation: CASSTGTSYTGELFF.

This chain joins TRBV5-5 and TRBJ2-1, with 12 bases identical to TRBD2. There are 17 residues in the CDR3. J gave up 2 bases and V 3 bases, and 6 bases lay outside the gene matches. Germline CDR1 is SGHKS and CDR2 is YYEKEE (reference sequence). CDR3 loop: CASSSLGLAGTYNEQFF. As DNA, the CDR3 is TGTGCCAGCAGCTCACTTGGACTAGCGGGGACCTACAATGAGCAGTTCTTC.

This chain joins TRBV20-1 and TRBJ2-1; D is ambiguous. There are 11 residues in the CDR3. V shed 6 bases and J shed 4 bases, with 7 bases lying between them. Germline V gene lookup returns CDR1 DFQATT and CDR2 SNEGSKA (reference sequence). The CDR3 is CSAHLYNEQFF. The CDR3, as DNA: TGCAGTGCCCACTTATACAATGAGCAGTTCTTC.

The V and J genes are TRBV5-1 and TRBJ2-7, with 7 bases aligning to TRBD2. The trim removed 5 bases at V and 0 bases at J, leaving 5 bases unmatched. This CDR3 has 14 amino acids. Germline V lookup: CDR1 SGHRS, CDR2 YFSETQ. CDR3 DNA sequence: TGCGCCAGCAGGCCTAGCGGTACCTCCTACGAGCAGTACTTC. It translates to CASRPSGTSYEQYF.